Following are 21 T cell receptor beta chains from one sample sequenced in a study of blood T cell repertoires in COVID-19. Measured with immunoSEQ multiplex PCR; TCRdb has only the in-frame clones, and not every one. The data show approximately 170,000 clones, around 80% seen once. Sequencing was done on a sample of PBMCs or T cells enriched from blood (not recorded which). Receptor source: a woman between 65 and 79 years old in a cohort exposed to, infected with or recovered from COVID-19 (not recorded which).

The chain links TRBV2 to TRBJ1-5; 11 nucleotides match TRBD1. In germline, CDR1 is SNHLY, CDR2 FYNNEI. With 2 bases clipped from V and 6 bases from J, the junction kept 3 bases outside the gene matches. This CDR3 is 15 amino acids long. This chain's CDR3 is CASSELGQGVQPQHF. In nucleotides, the CDR3 is TGTGCCAGCAGTGAATTGGGACAGGGGGTTCAGCCCCAGCATTTT.

V usage is TRBV3-1 (or the pseudogene TRBV3-2) and J usage is TRBJ2-2; 8 bases agree with TRBD2. J was trimmed by 3 bases and V by 4 bases; bases with no gene match: 4. This CDR3 contains 15 residues. Germline CDR1 is LGHDT and CDR2 is YNNKEL (reference sequence). The DNA of the CDR3 is TGTGCCAGCAGCCTCGGACTAGCAGACACCGGGGAGCTGTTTTTT. Amino acid sequence: CASSLGLADTGELFF.

J is TRBJ1-3 and V is TRBV7-8; 9 nucleotides line up with TRBD1. The germline gives CDR1 SGHVS, CDR2 FQNEAQ. Unmatched junction bases numbered 2, after V lost 1 base and J lost 4 bases. The CDR3 consists of 15 residues. Written as DNA, the CDR3 is TGTGCCAGCAGCTTAGGGACAGGGGTCGGAAACACCATATATTTT. Amino acids: CASSLGTGVGNTIYF.

V gene TRBV6-5 combines with J gene TRBJ1-4, with TRBD1 matching 7 bases. V dropped 8 bases and J dropped 8; count of bases not matched to a gene: 14. Germline loops: CDR1 MNHEY, CDR2 SVGAGI. The CDR3 consists of 15 residues. CDR3 protein: CASSRTGPKFEKLFF. CDR3 sequence (DNA): TGTGCCAGCTCAAGGACAGGACCCAAATTCGAAAAACTGTTTTTT.

V is TRBV24-1 and J is TRBJ2-1; the D gene is possibly TRBD2 (6 bases). The CDR3 is 13 amino acids. With 5 bases removed from V and 8 bases from J, the gap between germline ends came to 12 bases. The germline CDR1 and CDR2 sequences are KGHDR and SFDVKD. In DNA, the CDR3 is TGTGCCACCAGTGCTACCGGGGGAGATGAGCAGTTCTTC. It codes for CATSATGGDEQFF.

The chain recombines TRBV19 with TRBJ1-4; 8 bases are shared with TRBD1. The CDR3 spans 14 residues. Germline V gene lookup returns CDR1 LNHDA and CDR2 SQIVND (reference sequence). Losses at the gene ends were 5 bases for V and 7 bases for J; bases not matched to a gene: 6. This chain's CDR3 is CASSGAGGREKLFF. As DNA, the CDR3 is TGTGCCAGTAGTGGCGCAGGGGGCCGTGAAAAACTGTTTTTT.

V and J are TRBV7-2 and TRBJ2-3; the match to TRBD2 covers 12 bases. Looked up from germline, CDR1 is SGHTA and CDR2 is FQGNSA. After removal of 2 bases from V and 0 bases from J, the junction contained 9 bases not matched to a gene. The CDR3 covers 19 residues. The CDR3 reads CASSLSGTSGLWSTDTQYF. The CDR3 DNA is TGTGCCAGCAGCTTATCCGGGACTAGCGGGCTCTGGAGCACAGATACGCAGTATTTT.

The V call is TRBV28, the J call TRBJ2-6; 13 nucleotides match TRBD2. V was pared by 4 bases and J by 1 base, with 7 bases of the junction left unmatched. This CDR3 spans 19 amino acids. Germline loops: CDR1 MDHEN, CDR2 SYDVKM. CDR3 in amino acids: CASSYLGLAGASGANVLTF. For the CDR3, the DNA is TGTGCCAGCAGTTATCTCGGACTAGCGGGAGCATCTGGGGCCAACGTCCTGACTTTC.

The V gene is TRBV20-1, the J gene TRBJ2-5, with 8 bases matching TRBD2. From germline, CDR1 is DFQATT and CDR2 SNEGSKA (reference sequence). The CDR3 extends over 14 amino acids. The J segment lost 5 bases and the V segment lost 3 bases, leaving 8 bases of the junction unmatched. The CDR3 nucleotides read TGCAGTGCTAGTCAGCTAGCGGGTTATGAGACCCAGTACTTC. Amino acids: CSASQLAGYETQYF.

This chain connects TRBV11-3 to TRBJ1-1, with D perhaps TRBD1 (6 bases). Trimming took 7 bases from V and 5 from J, leaving 17 bases between them. CDR3 length: 14 amino acids. Germline CDR1 reads SGHNT; CDR2 reads YENEEA. This chain's CDR3 is CASTETGGYTEAFF. DNA for the CDR3: TGTGCCAGCACCGAAACGGGGGGCTATACTGAAGCTTTCTTT.

The gene calls are TRBV2 and TRBJ1-1; no reliable D call. The germline CDR1 and CDR2 sequences are SNHLY and FYNNEI. Trimming left V 2 bases short and J 0 bases short, with 10 bases between. The CDR3 runs to 15 residues. CDR3 nucleotides: TGTGCCAGCAGTGAACAAGGAGGGATGAACACTGAAGCTTTCTTT. Translating it yields CASSEQGGMNTEAFF.

This chain joins TRBV21-1 and TRBJ2-7; the table's D call of TRBD1 was not tested on the DNA. TRBV21-1 is reported as a pseudogene. There are 14 residues in the CDR3. The CDR3 here is CASSPPDSSYEQYF. The CDR3 DNA reads TGTGCCAGCAGTCCTCCAGACAGCTCCTACGAGCAGTACTTC.

The chain uses TRBV18 and TRBJ1-4; 8 nucleotides agree with TRBD1. The junction had 4 bases not matched to a gene; V was cut back by 2 bases and J by 8 bases. Germline V lookup: CDR1 KGHSH, CDR2 LQKENI. This CDR3 has 14 residues. CDR3 residues: CASSPEQGVEKLFF. The CDR3 region has the DNA TGTGCCAGCTCACCAGAACAGGGGGTAGAAAAACTGTTTTTT.

The chain employs TRBV28 and TRBJ1-4; the D is unclear. CDR1 is MDHEN, CDR2 SYDVKM, per germline. V shed 5 bases and J shed 6 bases, with 10 bases lying between them. The CDR3 spans 13 residues. The chain's CDR3 is CASSQVLDEKLFF. CDR3 nucleotides: TGTGCCAGCAGTCAGGTCCTTGATGAAAAACTGTTTTTT.

CDR3: CASSFGASGSGSYNEQFF. CDR3 sequence (DNA): TGTGCCAGCAGTTTCGGGGCTAGCGGGAGTGGATCCTACAATGAGCAGTTCTTC. J is TRBJ2-1 and V is TRBV27; 10 bases map to TRBD2. The germline CDR1 and CDR2 sequences are MNHEY and SMNVEV (reference sequence). The ends lost 3 bases at V and 1 base at J; junction bases unmatched: 9. The CDR3 contains 18 residues.

The J gene is TRBJ2-7, the V gene TRBV12-3 or TRBV12-4, with TRBD1 identical over 12 bases. The junction had 1 base not matched to a gene; V was cut back by 6 bases and J by 4 bases. CDR3 length: 13 residues. CDR3 in amino acids: CASRGQGAYEQYF. The CDR3 bases are TGTGCCAGCAGGGGACAGGGGGCGTACGAGCAGTACTTC.

The gene calls are TRBV10-3 and TRBJ2-5; 11 bases agree with TRBD1. The CDR3 is 15 residues long. V lost 2 bases, J lost 2 bases, and 1 base stayed unmatched. Germline loops: CDR1 ENHRY, CDR2 SYGVKD. CDR3 region: CAISERDRGQETQYF. CDR3 DNA sequence: TGTGCCATCAGTGAGAGGGACAGGGGGCAAGAGACCCAGTACTTC.

J is TRBJ2-4 and V is TRBV28, with D possibly TRBD1 on 6 matching bases. Trimming took off 4 bases at V and 9 bases at J, with 19 bases between the two ends. In germline, CDR1 is MDHEN, CDR2 SYDVKM. The CDR3 extends over 15 amino acids. The DNA for the CDR3 is TGTGCCAGCAGTTCTCCGACCCTCAGGGGTAGCATTCAGTACTTC. Its protein is CASSSPTLRGSIQYF.

This chain uses TRBV12-3 or TRBV12-4 with TRBJ1-1; D ambiguous. V was pared by 5 bases and J by 0 bases, with 7 bases between. There are 13 residues in the CDR3. The DNA of the CDR3 is TGTGCCAGCAGTCTTCACATGAACACTGAAGCTTTCTTT. It encodes CASSLHMNTEAFF.

This rearrangement joins TRBV2 to TRBJ1-3; D unresolved. The CDR3 is 12 residues long. CDR1 and CDR2 from the germline V gene are SNHLY and FYNNEI. V was pared by 7 bases and J by 0 bases, with 4 bases between. DNA for the CDR3: TGTGCCAGCACCTACTCTGGAAACACCATATATTTT. Amino acids: CASTYSGNTIYF.

The chain uses TRBV12-5 and TRBJ1-1, with D possibly TRBD1 on 6 matching bases. V lost 0 bases and J 3 bases, leaving 14 bases between the germline ends. Germline CDR1 reads LGHNT; CDR2 reads FRNRAP. This CDR3 comprises 16 residues. CDR3 in DNA: TGTGCTAGTGGTTTGGTAGTTGGGGGCGTAGACACTGAAGCTTTCTTT. Translation: CASGLVVGGVDTEAFF.